This TCR beta chain came from a study of blood T cell repertoires in COVID-19. Study details: From T cells, B-cell-depleted T cells, or PBMCs came the material, which was cDNA or gDNA.

The CDR3 totals 15 residues. Trimming at V came to 6 bases and at J to 5 bases, leaving 8 bases not matched to a gene. Germline CDR1 KGHSH, CDR2 LQKENI. Sequencing used immunoSEQ multiplex PCR; TCRdb keeps in-frame clones, though not all of them. The sample contains over 200,000 clones, 75% to 90% of which appear only once. What was sequenced was peripheral blood. The receptor was isolated from a human donor in a cohort sampled during active COVID-19. V usage is TRBV18 and J usage is TRBJ1-1, with TRBD1 matching 11 bases. CDR3 DNA sequence: TGTGCCAGCTCTCCGGACAGGGGGCTTGGAACTGAAGCTTTCTTT. Translation: CASSPDRGLGTEAFF.